These T cell receptor beta chains were read from a single sample in a study of vaccination effects on CD4 cells after COVID-19. Some clones are missing from TCRdb's copy, which holds only in-frame ones; the method was immunoSEQ multiplex PCR. This table has approximately 12,000 clones, less than 75% appearing once. No antigen is known for these receptors. This sample comprised CD4+ T cells from PBMCs cultured with SARS-CoV-2 spike peptides, obtained after COVID-19 vaccination. These receptors were collected from a human donor who received a COVID-19 vaccine. Each CDR3 is given with its conserved first and last residue. The D gene is left open where the match is weak. Clone size appears in some rows only: once, few, many, or a class for an expanded clone.

d_call clone_size j_call v_call cdr3_nt cdr3_aa
- - TRBJ2-1 TRBV9 TGTGCCAGCAGCGTAGGAGGAAACAATGAGCAGTTCTTC CASSVGGNNEQFF
- - TRBJ1-1 TRBV29-1 TGCAGCGTTTCGGGGAACCTGAACACTGAAGCTTTCTTT CSVSGNLNTEAFF
- - TRBJ1-1 TRBV6-5 TGTGCCACCCGACGGAGTGAGTCGTTGAACACTGAAGCTTTCTTT CATRRSESLNTEAFF
- - TRBJ2-2 TRBV4-2 TGTGCCAGCAGCCAAGATTCAGGAGGGAACACCGGGGAGCTGTTTTTT CASSQDSGGNTGELFF
- - TRBJ2-1 TRBV30 TGTGCCGGAGGTGGGACAAAGTCCTACAATGAGCAGTTCTTC CAGGGTKSYNEQFF
TRBD1 once TRBJ2-2 TRBV4-1 TGCGCCAGCAGCCAAGAAACCTGGGACAGTAACACCGGGGAGCTGTTTTTT CASSQETWDSNTGELFF
- - TRBJ2-1 TRBV6-4 TGTGCCAGCAGTGACTCTCTCCTGACTGAGCAGTTCTTC CASSDSLLTEQFF
- - TRBJ1-5 TRBV27 TGTGCCAGCAGTTTATTCGGGGGTGGGCAGCCCCAGCATTTT CASSLFGGGQPQHF
- - TRBJ2-2 TRBV21-1 TGTGCCAGCAGCAAAGTAGGCGGGGGGCGGAACGGGGAGCTGTTTTTT CASSKVGGGRNGELFF
- - TRBJ1-2 TRBV6-2/TRBV6-3 TGTGCCAGCAGTCGGGTCAACACTAACTATGGCTACACCTTC CASSRVNTNYGYTF
- - TRBJ1-5 TRBV9 TGTGCCAGCAGCGCCCTCGGTGGGGTTAAGCCCCAGCATTTT CASSALGGVKPQHF
- medium-sized TRBJ1-4 TRBV3-1/TRBV3-2 TGTGCCAGCAGCCCCTCGGCGGGGAGGGGGGGACTGTTTTTT CASSPSAGRGGLFF
- - TRBJ2-7 TRBV2 TGTGCCAGCAGTGAAATCTACGAGCAGTACTTC CASSEIYEQYF
TRBD1 few TRBJ1-2 TRBV3-1/TRBV3-2 TGTGCCAGCAGCCAAGGAGACAGGGGGTCGAATGGCTACACCTTC CASSQGDRGSNGYTF
TRBD2 - TRBJ2-1 TRBV5-1 TGCGCCAGCAGGACGACGGGGGGAGCAAACTACAATGAGCAGTTCTTC CASRTTGGANYNEQFF
- - TRBJ2-2 TRBV9 TGTGCCAGCAGCGTCACCGGGGGCAGGACAACCGGGGAGCTGTTTTTT CASSVTGGRTTGELFF
- - TRBJ1-5 TRBV9 TGTGCCAGCAGCGTAGGCGGGGGGGGCGCGGATCAGCCCCAGCATTTT CASSVGGGGADQPQHF
- - TRBJ1-1 TRBV11-2 TGTGCCAGCAGCTTAGATCCGTCCATGAACACTGAAGCTTTCTTT CASSLDPSMNTEAFF
TRBD2 - TRBJ2-3 TRBV20-1 TGCAGTGCTAGTAAGGCGGCAGCGGGGATCACAGATACGCAGTATTTT CSASKAAAGITDTQYF
TRBD2 - TRBJ2-3 TRBV30 TGTGCCTGGAGTGGGCTAGCGGACCCACGGGCAGATACGCAGTATTTT CAWSGLADPRADTQYF
- - TRBJ1-3 TRBV6-5 TGTGCCAGCGGACAGAGCTCTGGAAACACCATATATTTT CASGQSSGNTIYF
TRBD2 - TRBJ2-1 TRBV7-3 TGTGCCAGCAGCTTCGGACTAGTTGATGAGCAGTTCTTC CASSFGLVDEQFF
- - TRBJ2-7 TRBV7-9 TGTGCCAGCAGCTTTTTCGTGGGCCTGAGCTCCTACGAGCAGTACTTC CASSFFVGLSSYEQYF
- - TRBJ2-3 TRBV7-3 TGTGCCAGCAGCTTAGACCGGTCAGGGACGGATACGCAGTATTTT CASSLDRSGTDTQYF
TRBD1 - TRBJ2-4 TRBV27 TGTGCCAGCAAAATTAGACAGGGGATCAACATTCAGTACTTC CASKIRQGINIQYF
TRBD1 medium-sized TRBJ1-5 TRBV4-2 TGTGCCAGCAGCCAGGCAGACAGGGGTGGCTTTCAGCCCCAGCATTTT CASSQADRGGFQPQHF